Listed below are T cell receptor beta chains from one sample, sequenced in a study of read filtering for tumor transcriptome and immune sequencing. TCRdb ran MiXCR on the reads and lists one entry per CDR3 protein. This table has fewer than 150,000 distinct CDR3 sequences, 10% to 15% appearing once. The sequencing sample was made of a population of CD138-negative cells sorted from bone marrow. The receptors stem from a donor at least 40 years old with multiple myeloma. CDR3s include the opening cysteine and the closing phenylalanine or tryptophan. The D gene is left open where the match is weak. Some rows have no size entry. The others give once, few or many, or a class for an expanded clone.

j_gene,v_gene,d_gene,abundance,CDR3aa,CDR3nt
TRBJ2-3,TRBV20-1,-,many,CSASEGVGGTDTQYF,TGCAGTGCTAGTGAGGGGGTAGGTGGCACAGATACGCAGTATTTT
TRBJ2-1,TRBV18,TRBD2,many,CASSPTASGGSYNEQFF,TGTGCCAGCTCACCGACGGCTAGCGGGGGGTCCTACAATGAGCAGTTCTTC
TRBJ2-1,TRBV24-1,-,many,CATSDWGNEQFF,TGTGCCACCAGTGATTGGGGGAATGAGCAGTTCTTC
TRBJ2-1,TRBV19,-,many,CASSIQQGSYNEQFF,TGTGCCAGTAGTATTCAGCAAGGGAGCTACAATGAGCAGTTCTTC
TRBJ1-2,TRBV7-8,-,many,CASSLDVGSNYGYTF,TGTGCCAGCAGCTTAGATGTGGGGTCGAACTATGGCTACACCTTC
TRBJ1-1,TRBV6-5,-,many,CASSYAQFREVTEAFF,TGTGCCAGCAGTTACGCCCAATTTCGGGAAGTCACTGAAGCTTTCTTT
TRBJ2-4,TRBV9,-,-,CASSGGTNPGGAKNIQYF,TGTGCCAGCAGCGGGGGAACAAACCCCGGCGGGGCCAAAAACATTCAGTACTTC
TRBJ2-4,TRBV2,TRBD2,many,CASSEGASGSLNIQYF,TGTGCCAGCAGTGAAGGGGCTAGCGGGAGTTTAAACATTCAGTACTTC
TRBJ2-3,TRBV7-2,-,many,CASSLFSGAADTQYF,TGTGCCAGCAGCTTATTTTCAGGGGCCGCAGATACGCAGTATTTT
TRBJ1-1,TRBV2,-,many,CASSGVLNTEAFF,TGTGCCAGCTCAGGAGTCCTGAACACTGAAGCTTTCTTT
TRBJ2-5,TRBV6-1,-,few,CASSEGMTSEQETQYF,TGTGCCAGCAGCGAGGGAATGACTAGTGAACAAGAGACCCAGTACTTC
TRBJ1-1,TRBV11-2,-,few,CASSSATGFPEAFF,TGTGCCAGCAGCTCCGCTACAGGGTTTCCTGAAGCTTTCTTT
TRBJ1-5,TRBV2,-,many,CASRRDSGSDNQPQHF,TGTGCCAGCAGACGCGACTCCGGTTCCGACAATCAGCCCCAGCATTTT
TRBJ2-3,TRBV7-2,-,many,CASSLILDTQYF,TGTGCCAGCAGCTTAATTCTAGATACGCAGTATTTT
TRBJ2-1,TRBV5-8,TRBD1,many,CASSLGTGGNNEQFF,TGTGCCAGCAGCTTGGGGACAGGGGGAAACAATGAGCAGTTCTTC
TRBJ2-1,TRBV11-2,-,many,CASSLDLPSASYNEQFF,TGTGCCAGCAGCTTAGATCTACCCAGTGCATCCTACAATGAGCAGTTCTTC
TRBJ2-1,TRBV20-1,TRBD2,many,CSAQSLAGKYNEQFF,TGCAGTGCCCAGAGTCTAGCGGGAAAGTACAATGAGCAGTTCTTC
TRBJ1-2,TRBV20-1,TRBD1,many,CSARVPGGGYGYTF,TGCAGTGCTAGAGTACCAGGGGGAGGCTATGGCTACACCTTC
TRBJ2-7,TRBV19,-,few,CASSASGVRSYEQYF,TGTGCCAGCAGTGCCTCAGGGGTCCGTTCCTACGAGCAGTACTTC
TRBJ2-7,TRBV5-6,-,many,CASSTTYEQYF,TGTGCCAGCAGCACGACCTACGAGCAGTACTTC
TRBJ2-7,TRBV5-1,-,many,CASAPSRQSYEQYF,TGCGCCAGCGCCCCGAGTCGGCAATCCTACGAGCAGTACTTC
TRBJ2-3,TRBV5-6,-,few,CASSEGRTSTDTQYF,TGTGCCAGCAGCGAGGGGAGGACTAGCACAGATACGCAGTATTTT
TRBJ2-1,TRBV18,-,many,CASSPSRGADNYNEQFF,TGTGCCAGCTCACCCTCGAGAGGAGCGGACAACTACAATGAGCAGTTCTTC
TRBJ2-1,TRBV7-8,-,many,CASSTGGSSYNEQFF,TGTGCCAGCAGTACCGGGGGAAGCTCCTACAATGAGCAGTTCTTC
TRBJ2-2,TRBV19,-,-,CASSIGTGELFF,TGTGCCAGTAGTATCGGGACCGGGGAGCTGTTTTTT
TRBJ1-2,TRBV12-3/TRBV12-4,TRBD1,many,CASTPGQGGYGYTF,TGTGCCAGCACCCCGGGACAGGGAGGGTATGGCTACACCTTC